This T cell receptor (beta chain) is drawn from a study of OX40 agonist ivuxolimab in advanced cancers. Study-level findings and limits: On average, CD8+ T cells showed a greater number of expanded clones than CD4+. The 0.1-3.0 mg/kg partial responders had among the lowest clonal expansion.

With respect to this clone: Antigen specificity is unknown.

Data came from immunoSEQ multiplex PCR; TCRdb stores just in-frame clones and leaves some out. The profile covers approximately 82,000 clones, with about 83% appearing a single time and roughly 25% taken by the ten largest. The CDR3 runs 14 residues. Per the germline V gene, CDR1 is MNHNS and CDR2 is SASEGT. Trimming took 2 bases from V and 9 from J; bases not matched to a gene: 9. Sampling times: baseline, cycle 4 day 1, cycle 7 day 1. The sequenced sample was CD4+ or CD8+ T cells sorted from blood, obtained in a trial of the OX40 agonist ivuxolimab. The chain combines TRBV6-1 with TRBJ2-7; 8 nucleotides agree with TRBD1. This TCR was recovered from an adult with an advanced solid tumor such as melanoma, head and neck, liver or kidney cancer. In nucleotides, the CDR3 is TGTGCCAGCAGTGAAAGATGGGACAGGCTATGGCAGTACTTC. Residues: CASSERWDRLWQYF.